What follows are 25 T cell receptor beta chains derived from one specimen sequenced in a study of cytomegalovirus exposure and HLA in healthy donors. Amplification used 60 Vbeta primers and 13 Jbeta primers. The data were produced by immunoSEQ multiplex PCR, yet TCRdb's version contains in-frame clones alone and is incomplete. In all, the sample yields 65,000 to 85,000 clones. The material sequenced was PBMCs. The receptors were sampled from a woman aged 30 to 39 in good health and CMV-seronegative.

The chain joins TRBV6-5 to TRBJ2-5; D possibly corresponds to TRBD1 (6 bases). CDR1 MNHEY and CDR2 SVGAGI come from the germline V gene. CDR3 length: 15 amino acids. Deletions cut 5 bases from V and 4 bases from J, with 17 bases between. The DNA for the CDR3 is TGTGCCAGCAGTGCCTACAGGGTCGGTCGAGAGACCCAGTACTTC. It translates to CASSAYRVGRETQYF.

The rearrangement uses TRBV5-1 and TRBJ2-7, with TRBD1 matching over 7 bases. The trim removed 4 bases at V and 2 bases at J, leaving 9 bases unmatched. Germline assignment: CDR1 SGHRS and CDR2 YFSETQ. This CDR3 has 15 residues. The CDR3 here is CASSEAGTETYEQYF. The DNA of the CDR3 is TGCGCCAGCAGCGAAGCCGGGACAGAAACCTACGAGCAGTACTTC.

The chain recombines TRBV27 with TRBJ2-7; D may be TRBD2 (5 bases). This CDR3 is 13 amino acids long. Trimming shortened V by 3 bases and J by 6 bases, and 12 bases separated the two germline ends. Per germline, CDR1 MNHEY and CDR2 SMNVEV (reference sequence). CDR3 region: CASSFDYLSEQYF. The CDR3 coding sequence is TGTGCCAGCAGTTTCGACTATTTGAGCGAGCAGTACTTC.

With respect to this clone: One junction end does not reproduce the germline sequence, and a read error may be involved. The rearrangement links TRBV29-1 to TRBJ2-3; the match to TRBD1 covers 8 bases. The CDR3 contains 13 residues. In germline, CDR1 is SQVTM, CDR2 ANQGSEA. CDR3 bases: TGCAGCGTTGACCGAGGAGGGGGCAGGGGGCTAGATTTT. Translated: CSVDRGGGRGLDF.

The chain couples TRBV19 to TRBJ2-3; no firm D call. This CDR3 region has 12 residues. V was pared by 1 base and J by 8 bases, with 7 bases between. The germline gives CDR1 LNHDA, CDR2 SQIVND (reference sequence). CDR3 sequence reads: CASSIAGGTQYF. The DNA of the CDR3 is TGTGCCAGTAGTATAGCAGGTGGTACGCAGTATTTT.

The genes are TRBV6-5 and TRBJ1-1, with a possible D match to TRBD1 (6 bases). Germline CDR1 MNHEY, CDR2 SVGAGI. V lost 7 bases and J 8 bases, leaving 20 bases between the germline ends. The CDR3 runs 14 residues. CDR3: CASTRSGGGPEAFF. In DNA form, the CDR3 reads TGTGCCAGCACCAGATCCGGTGGGGGCCCGGAAGCTTTCTTT.

V usage is TRBV29-1 and J usage is TRBJ2-4; D perhaps matches TRBD2 (5 bases). The germline V gene has CDR1 SQVTM and CDR2 ANQGSEA. The CDR3 has 13 amino acids. V lost 6 bases and J lost 7, with 16 bases in between. CDR3 in DNA: TGCAGCGTCGCGAGGGATTCTGGGAACATTCAGTACTTC. Translating it yields CSVARDSGNIQYF.

This CDR3 reads CASSIGAGTVGGQYF. The CDR3 DNA sequence: TGTGCCAGTAGTATCGGGGCCGGGACAGTCGGCGGCCAGTACTTC. This chain joins TRBV19 and TRBJ2-7; 7 bases line up with TRBD1. Unmatched junction bases numbered 15, after V lost 3 bases and J lost 10 bases. Germline lookup yields CDR1 LNHDA and CDR2 SQIVND (reference sequence). This CDR3 is built from 15 residues.

The chain uses TRBV5-4 and TRBJ1-1; D may be TRBD1 (6 bases). Trimming pared 4 bases from V and 0 bases from J, leaving 16 bases between. From germline, CDR1 is SGHNT and CDR2 YYREEE (reference sequence). The CDR3 covers 16 residues. The CDR3 loop is CASSPSGGGLNTEAFF. The DNA of the CDR3 is TGTGCCAGCAGCCCCTCGGGGGGGGGCTTGAACACTGAAGCTTTCTTT. The variable domain in full, completed from reference TRBV5-4 and TRBJ1-1, reads ETGVTQSPTHLIKTRGQQVTLRCSSQSGHNTVSWYQQALGQGPQFIFQYYREEENGRGNFPPRFSGLQFPNYSSELNVNALELDDSALYLCASSPSGGGLNTEAFFGQGTRLTVV.

The CDR3 bases are TGTGCCAGCAGCCCCATGGTGAGAGGAGAGACCCAGTACTTC. The encoded protein is CASSPMVRGETQYF. The V gene is TRBV5-4, the J gene TRBJ2-5; the D is unclear. This CDR3 has 14 residues. Germline-derived CDR1 and CDR2 are SGHNT and YYREEE (reference sequence). V gave up 4 bases and J gave up 4 bases, with 14 bases separating them.

V and J are TRBV11-1 and TRBJ1-5; D unresolved. V lost 5 bases and J 4 bases, leaving 12 bases between the germline ends. The germline gives CDR1 SGHAT, CDR2 FQDESV (reference sequence). The CDR3 length is 14 residues. The CDR3 sequence: CASSHGGPNQPQHF. The CDR3 DNA sequence: TGTGCCAGCAGCCATGGAGGGCCAAATCAGCCCCAGCATTTT.

V and J are TRBV19 and TRBJ2-1; 14 bases are shared with TRBD2. Germline CDR1 is LNHDA and CDR2 is SQIVND (reference sequence). CDR3 length: 14 residues. The J segment lost 10 bases and the V segment lost 6 bases, leaving 5 bases of the junction unmatched. This CDR3 is CASRGLAGAKEQFF. CDR3 coding DNA: TGTGCCAGTAGGGGACTAGCGGGAGCAAAAGAGCAGTTCTTC.

The gene calls are TRBV9 and TRBJ2-3, with 9 bases aligning to TRBD2. This CDR3 is built from 16 residues. Germline CDR1 SGDLS, CDR2 YYNGEE. J was trimmed by 3 bases and V by 4 bases; bases with no gene match: 9. DNA of the CDR3: TGTGCCAGCAGCCTGTCGGGACTAGCTTGGACAGATACGCAGTATTTT. This translates into CASSLSGLAWTDTQYF.

This sequence joins TRBV6-5 and TRBJ1-2, with 7 bases lining up with TRBD1. Germline CDR1 MNHEY, CDR2 SVGAGI. This CDR3 is built from 15 residues. J gave up 4 bases and V 5 bases, and 10 bases lay outside the gene matches. DNA of the CDR3: TGTGCCAGCAGTACAACAGGGGAACAAGTCTATGGCTACACCTTC. This translates into CASSTTGEQVYGYTF.

Here the CDR3 reads CASSRRRAGANVLTF. The CDR3 bases are TGTGCCAGCAGCCGGAGGAGGGCTGGGGCCAACGTCCTGACTTTC. V gene TRBV14 combines with J gene TRBJ2-6, with D possibly being TRBD2 (6 bases). Germline-derived CDR1 and CDR2 are SGHDN and FVKESK. Trimming took off 4 bases at V and 2 bases at J, with 9 bases between the two ends. The CDR3 is made up of 15 amino acids.

The J gene is TRBJ1-1, the V gene TRBV7-9, with D possibly being TRBD1 (5 bases). This CDR3 comprises 13 residues. The germline V gene has CDR1 SEHNR and CDR2 FQNEAQ (reference sequence). The ends were cut back, 3 bases at V and 5 bases at J, with 10 bases in the middle. The CDR3 sequence: CASSLPKGTEAFF. The DNA of the CDR3 is TGTGCCAGCAGCTTGCCCAAGGGGACTGAAGCTTTCTTT.

The chain has TRBV4-3 and TRBJ2-2; D is ambiguous. V lost 0 bases and J 4 bases, leaving 9 bases between the germline ends. Germline values: CDR1 LGHNA, CDR2 YSLEER. This CDR3 comprises 15 residues. The CDR3 sequence: CASSQDRFPTGELFF. The CDR3, as DNA: TGCGCCAGCAGCCAAGATCGGTTCCCCACCGGGGAGCTGTTTTTT.

The chain has TRBV12-5 and TRBJ2-7; weak D call: TRBD2 (5 bases). CDR1 and CDR2 (germline): LGHNT, FRNRAP. With 6 bases removed from V and 2 bases from J, the gap between germline ends came to 8 bases. The CDR3 loop spans 12 amino acids. The CDR3 nucleotides read TGTGCTAGTGGGCCGAGGGCCTACGAGCAGTACTTC. The encoded protein is CASGPRAYEQYF.

As for this clone: The junction departs from germline at one end; a sequencing error may be responsible. The chain combines TRBV7-9 with TRBJ2-7, with 7 bases fitting TRBD2. This CDR3 region has 15 residues. In germline, CDR1 is SEHNR, CDR2 FQNEAQ (reference sequence). Here the CDR3 DNA reads TGTGCCAGCACCTTATTGGGAGGGGAACCTTACGAGCAGTACTTC. Protein product: CASTLLGGEPYEQYF. Combining the CDR3 with reference TRBV7-9 and TRBJ2-7 gives the whole variable domain DTGVSQNPRHKITKRGQNVTFRCDPISEHNRLYWYRQTLGQGPEFLTYFQNEAQLEKSRLLSDRFSAERPKGSFSTLEIQRTEQGDSAMYLCASTLLGGEPYEQYFGPGTRLTVT.

This sequence joins TRBV29-1 and TRBJ2-1; 14 positions match TRBD2. After removal of 4 bases from V and 7 bases from J, the junction contained 12 bases not matched to a gene. This CDR3 has 17 amino acids. Germline CDR1 SQVTM, CDR2 ANQGSEA. The CDR3 DNA reads as TGCAGCGTTGCCCGAACCGGGACTAGCGGGAGAGTAAATGAGCAGTTCTTC. Its translation: CSVARTGTSGRVNEQFF.

This chain joins TRBV4-2 and TRBJ1-3; D is possibly TRBD1 (5 bases). V was cut by 0 bases and J by 3 bases, with 12 bases left in between. The CDR3 length is 16 residues. The germline V gene encodes CDR1 LGHNA and CDR2 YNFKEQ. CDR3 amino acids: CASSQDTGLLGNTIYF. DNA for the CDR3: TGTGCCAGCAGCCAAGATACAGGACTACTTGGAAACACCATATATTTT.

The chain employs TRBV6-1 and TRBJ2-7, with D possibly being TRBD2 (6 bases). V lost 0 bases and J 6 bases, leaving 12 bases between the germline ends. The CDR3 loop spans 14 amino acids. The germline V gene encodes CDR1 MNHNS and CDR2 SASEGT. The DNA for the CDR3 is TGTGCCAGCAGTGAAGCGCTTCGGAGGGGCGAGCAGTACTTC. Translating it yields CASSEALRRGEQYF.

The CDR3 nucleotides read TGCAGCGTTGGGCAGGGCGCTGGAAACACCATATATTTT. This codes for CSVGQGAGNTIYF. The chain recombines TRBV29-1 with TRBJ1-3, with D tentatively TRBD1 (5 bases). The CDR3 spans 13 residues. CDR1 is SQVTM and CDR2 is ANQGSEA in the germline V gene. Trimming took off 4 bases at V and 2 bases at J, with 9 bases between the two ends.

The V call is TRBV5-6, the J call TRBJ1-2, with D tentatively TRBD1 (5 bases). There are 13 residues in the CDR3. Trimming removed 4 bases from V and 3 bases from J, with 10 bases in between. Germline V lookup: CDR1 SGHDT, CDR2 YYEEEE. The CDR3 is CASSPDRHYGYTF. The CDR3 DNA follows: TGTGCCAGCAGCCCAGACAGACACTATGGCTACACCTTC.

A note on this clone: The sample contains more than one DNA sequence encoding this CDR3. The chain is built from TRBV30 and TRBJ1-5; the match to TRBD1 covers 8 bases. CDR1 and CDR2 (germline): GTSNPN, SVGIG (reference sequence). Unmatched junction bases numbered 3, after V lost 3 bases and J lost 2 bases. The CDR3 extends over 14 amino acids. Written as DNA, the CDR3 is TGTGCCTGGAGCCCGGGACAGGGCAATCAGCCCCAGCATTTT. This codes for CAWSPGQGNQPQHF.